The 13 T cell receptor beta chains below were found in one sample sequenced in a study of shared clonotypes between healthy human individuals. Clones were sequenced by immunoSEQ multiplex PCR, and TCRdb holds only the in-frame ones, with some missing. The data contain around 990,000 clones, 60% to 85% of them singletons. Input material: memory CD4+ T cells from PBMCs. Subset in this sample: CD45RA-negative fraction. The receptors originated from a young man in good health. Some clones in this sample may be carry-over from other donors' samples.

Here the CDR3 reads CASSSKGWWGYTF. The CDR3 DNA follows: TGTGCCAGCAGCTCGAAGGGGTGGTGGGGCTACACCTTC. The chain employs TRBV5-4 and TRBJ1-2; maybe TRBD1 (5 bases). The CDR3 extends over 13 amino acids. CDR1 SGHNT and CDR2 YYREEE come from the germline V gene (reference sequence). Trimming stripped 3 bases from V and 8 bases from J, with 14 bases between. Based on the CDR3 plus reference TRBV5-4 and TRBJ1-2, the full variable domain is ETGVTQSPTHLIKTRGQQVTLRCSSQSGHNTVSWYQQALGQGPQFIFQYYREEENGRGNFPPRFSGLQFPNYSSELNVNALELDDSALYLCASSSKGWWGYTFGSGTRLTVV.

Here the CDR3 DNA reads TGTGCCAGCAGCCACTCCGGGACGGGGAACTATGGCTACACCTTC. Residues: CASSHSGTGNYGYTF. The chain has TRBV7-9 and TRBJ1-2, with D perhaps matching TRBD1 (5 bases). The germline V and J ends were trimmed by 5 bases and 2 bases, with 15 bases remaining between them. This CDR3 comprises 15 residues. Germline assignment: CDR1 SEHNR and CDR2 FQNEAQ (reference sequence).

To note about this clone: At one end, the junction sequence differs from germline, possibly due to a read error. The chain employs TRBV30 and TRBJ1-1, with D tentatively TRBD1 (5 bases). The V gene's germline CDR1 is GTSNPN and CDR2 SVGIG (reference sequence). The CDR3 extends over 15 amino acids. This CDR3 is CACSLPLGLNTEAFF. CDR3 coding DNA: TGTGCCTGTAGCTTACCTTTGGGACTTAACACTGAAGCTTTCTTC.

The rearrangement uses TRBV5-1 and TRBJ1-3; D call uncertain. V lost 0 bases to trimming and J lost 2 bases, with 3 bases between them. Germline assignment: CDR1 SGHRS and CDR2 YFSETQ. This CDR3 is 13 amino acids long. The CDR3 nucleotides are TGCGCCAGCAGCTTGGCCACTGGAAACACCATATATTTT. Translation gives CASSLATGNTIYF.

The rearrangement uses TRBV7-2 and TRBJ1-1; tentatively, D is TRBD1 (5 bases). Germline V gene sequence: CDR1 SGHTA, CDR2 FQGNSA. Deletions cut 3 bases from V and 5 bases from J, with 13 bases between. The CDR3 is made up of 14 amino acids. CDR3 DNA sequence: TGTGCCAGCAGCTTCCAGGGAAGCCGAACTGAAGCTTTCTTT. This sequence encodes CASSFQGSRTEAFF.

CDR3 amino acids: CASSLYQGYNEQFF. CDR3 in DNA: TGTGCCAGCAGCTTATATCAGGGGTACAATGAGCAGTTCTTC. The V and J genes are TRBV7-2 and TRBJ2-1; possible D gene TRBD1, 6 bases. V was shortened by 2 bases and J by 4 bases, with 9 bases between the two germline ends. Per the germline V gene, CDR1 is SGHTA and CDR2 is FQGNSA. This CDR3 region has 14 residues.

The J gene is TRBJ2-1, the V gene TRBV14; TRBD1 is a possible D gene (6 bases). V was shortened by 4 bases and J by 13 bases, with 17 bases between the two germline ends. The CDR3 has 13 amino acids. Germline V gene data show CDR1 as SGHDN and CDR2 as FVKESK. The DNA of the CDR3 is TGTGCCAGCAGCCGTACAGGGTCTCGCTCCCAGTTCTTC. This gives the protein CASSRTGSRSQFF.

This rearrangement joins TRBV7-2 to TRBJ2-5; 12 nucleotides match TRBD2. The V and J ends lost 2 bases and 5 bases, in that order; junction bases with no gene match: 12. Germline V gene sequence: CDR1 SGHTA, CDR2 FQGNSA. The CDR3 has 18 residues. CDR3 in DNA: TGTGCCAGCAGCTTACGGACCCTAGCGGGAGGGCCCTCGGAGACCCAGTACTTC. It translates to CASSLRTLAGGPSETQYF.

This chain joins TRBV6-1 and TRBJ2-1; the D gene is possibly TRBD2 (5 bases). Germline CDR1 MNHNS, CDR2 SASEGT. The CDR3 is 14 amino acids. The V gene lost 4 bases and the J gene lost 6 bases, with 13 bases spanning the gap. In nucleotides, the CDR3 is TGTGCCAGCAGTGGTACTAGGTTCGTCAATGAGCAGTTCTTC. This sequence encodes CASSGTRFVNEQFF.

J is TRBJ2-7 and V is TRBV27; 8 bases align to TRBD2. Germline-derived CDR1 and CDR2 are MNHEY and SMNVEV (reference sequence). V gave up 8 bases and J gave up 1 base; unmatched junction bases: 10. The CDR3 has 15 amino acids. The CDR3 bases are TGTGCCAGCCCGCCTGGACGCGGGAGGTCCTACGAGCAGTACTTC. This encodes CASPPGRGRSYEQYF.

The CDR3 DNA is TGTGCCAGCAGCGCATCCGGGACGCCTGGAAACACCATATATTTT. This codes for CASSASGTPGNTIYF. The genes are TRBV9 and TRBJ1-3, with TRBD1 as a possible D gene (5 bases). The germline V gene encodes CDR1 SGDLS and CDR2 YYNGEE. V dropped 3 bases and J dropped 2 bases, with 12 bases sitting between them. The CDR3 has 15 residues.

The V call is TRBV7-9, the J call TRBJ1-1; tentatively, D is TRBD1 (5 bases). Germline CDR1 reads SEHNR; CDR2 reads FQNEAQ (reference sequence). The ends were cut back, 0 bases at V and 7 bases at J, with 15 bases in the middle. The CDR3 loop spans 15 amino acids. The CDR3 is CASSLAVGARFEAFF. CDR3 sequence (DNA): TGTGCCAGCAGCTTAGCAGTAGGGGCTCGTTTTGAAGCTTTCTTT.

The chain carries TRBV27 and TRBJ1-1; unclear D gene. V lost 6 bases and J 0 bases, leaving 8 bases between the germline ends. The CDR3 totals 13 residues. Germline CDR1 is MNHEY and CDR2 is SMNVEV (reference sequence). The CDR3 loop is CASSTPLNTEAFF. The DNA for the CDR3 is TGTGCCAGCAGCACCCCACTGAACACTGAAGCTTTCTTT.